The present T cell receptor (beta chain) was sequenced within a study of T-cell reconstitution after alpha-beta-depleted transplantation in children. A TCRbeta library incorporating unique molecular identifiers was prepared. TCRdb ran MiXCR on the PCR reads and lists one entry per CDR3 protein. The profile shows about 340,000 distinct CDR3 sequences, 10% to 15% of them singletons. Trimming took 5 bases from V and 3 from J, leaving 10 bases between them. The CDR3 consists of 14 residues. CDR1 and CDR2 from the germline V gene are KGHSH and LQKENI. The rearrangement joins TRBV18 to TRBJ2-2; maybe TRBD1 (5 bases). This TCR was recovered from a human donor who donated a stem cell graft to a child with Fanconi anemia. The sample in question was PBMCs, obtained from the stem cell graft. DNA of the CDR3: TGTGCCAGCTCAGCCCCAGGGTACACCGGGGAGCTGTTTTTT. It codes for CASSAPGYTGELFF.